This T cell receptor beta chain was found in a study of blood T cell repertoires in COVID-19 (dated by TCRdb to about 2020). For the study in its entirety: The collaborator samples originated in the United States, Italy and Spain and spanned the acute and convalescent phases of COVID-19. Samples were obtained from the ongoing ImmuneRACE study (first 160 participants) and from about 1,300 subjects provided by 6 global collaborators. HLA class I and class II types, where available, came from metadata supplied by the sample provider rather than from assay-based typing. Deeply sampled blood TCRbeta repertoires from subjects exposed to, actively infected with, or recovered from COVID-19 were included in the dataset. A freely available public database, intended as a resource for researchers studying the immune response to SARS-CoV-2, is where the repertoires were released. Sample metadata almost always included a de-identified subject ID, COVID-19 status, age in years and sex. The prospective study material was composed of cDNA or gDNA derived from T cells, B-cell-depleted T cells, or PBMCs.

The immunoSEQ Assay, a bias-controlled multiplex PCR, was used to amplify TCRbeta CDR3 regions from genomic DNA. The authors' analysis ran thus. The number of nucleated cells in each sample was estimated by amplification of reference gene primers within the assay. To quantify the absolute abundance of each unique TCRbeta CDR3 rearrangement, sequence reads were collapsed and filtered. For each sample, productive Simpson clonality was calculated by taking the square root of Simpson's diversity index across productive rearrangements. TCRdb re-hosts the immuneACCESS table, in-frame sequences only. Its copies lack some clones; in the studies checked, an unresolved V gene accounts for under half of them, and the cause for the rest is not known. V and J calls and clone size are those listed in that table; D and trimming were worked out from the DNA. In all, the sample holds roughly 150,000 clones, and roughly 85% of those were seen once. The top ten clonotypes cover roughly 18% of the sample.

Via the germline V gene (reference sequence), CDR1 is LNHDA and CDR2 SQIVND. The CDR3 numbers 14 residues from cysteine through phenylalanine. Only CDR3 DNA is held: 42 bases, read in frame from base 1. Trimming takes 4 bases off V and 6 bases off J; junction bases not matched to a gene: 8. As regards this clone: No antigen is known for it. Base qualities are not at hand, and no much larger clone is one base apart.

Participants in the prospective study were enrolled through a virtual design, were aged roughly 18 to 100 years, and lived in approximately 25 United States geographic areas. In the prospective study, cohorts were assigned on the basis of participant-reported clinical history obtained from a screening survey and a study questionnaire. Recovered participants in ImmuneRACE Cohort 3 were defined by two consecutive negative NP/OP PCR tests, clearance by a healthcare professional, or resolution of symptoms. Each participant in the prospective study had whole blood, serum and a nasopharyngeal or oropharyngeal swab collected by mobile phlebotomists. Additional blood draws and questionnaires over an approximately two-month period could optionally be provided by prospective study participants. Blood samples from the prospective study were shipped frozen or at room temperature prior to DNA extraction. General study outcomes and caveats: The quantity of clinical and demographic metadata differed by source and by participant and was supplied without curation.

The chain joins TRBV19 to TRBJ1-2, with TRBD1 matching 7 junction bases. Sequencing was performed on PBMCs or T cells enriched from blood (not recorded which). The TCR originated in a man aged 60 to 75 who had recovered from COVID-19. The CDR3 protein is CASSRLTGPDGYTF. The sequence in DNA is TGTGCCAGTAGTAGACTGACAGGGCCCGATGGCTACACCTTC.